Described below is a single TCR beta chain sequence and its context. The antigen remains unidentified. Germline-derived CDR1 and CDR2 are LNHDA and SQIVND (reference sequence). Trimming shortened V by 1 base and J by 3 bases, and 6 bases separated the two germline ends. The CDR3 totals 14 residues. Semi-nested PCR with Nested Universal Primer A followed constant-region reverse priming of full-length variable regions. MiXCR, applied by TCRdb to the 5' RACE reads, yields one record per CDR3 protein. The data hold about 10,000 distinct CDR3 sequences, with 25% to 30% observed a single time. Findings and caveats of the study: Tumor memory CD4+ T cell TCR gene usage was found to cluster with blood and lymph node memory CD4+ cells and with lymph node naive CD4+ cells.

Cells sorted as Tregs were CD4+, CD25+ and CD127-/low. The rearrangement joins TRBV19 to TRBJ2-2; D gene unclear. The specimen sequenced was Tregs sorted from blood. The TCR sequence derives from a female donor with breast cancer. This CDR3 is CASSIATDTGELFF. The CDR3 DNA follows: TGTGCCAGTAGTATAGCGACCGACACCGGGGAGCTGTTTTTT.